Following are 27 T cell receptor beta chains from one sample sequenced in a study of blood T cell repertoires in COVID-19 (dated by TCRdb to the early 2020s). The library was generated by the immunoSEQ multiplex PCR assay. The table was pulled from immuneACCESS by TCRdb, which kept in-frame rearrangements only. Such tables lose some clones; where checked, under half of the loss comes from unresolved V genes, and the rest has no known cause. This sample lists about 220,000 clones; approximately 83% were detected once. Approximately 2.9% of the sample goes to the ten largest clones. Sequenced: peripheral blood. The origin of the receptors is a woman aged 25 to 39 who had recovered from COVID-19.

The CDR3 region is CASSQDEPFLFGTGELFF. In nucleotides, the CDR3 is TGTGCCAGCAGCCAAGATGAGCCCTTCCTATTTGGCACCGGGGAGCTGTTTTTT. The rearrangement joins TRBV3-1 (or the pseudogene TRBV3-2) to TRBJ2-2, with D unresolved. CDR1 is LGHDT and CDR2 is YNNKEL in the germline V gene (reference sequence). The CDR3 contains 18 residues. The V gene lost 0 bases and the J gene lost 4 bases, with 18 bases spanning the gap.

The chain employs TRBV5-1 and TRBJ2-7, with 14 positions matching TRBD2. Trimming at V came to 0 bases and at J to 4 bases, leaving 6 bases not matched to a gene. The CDR3 totals 17 residues. Germline V CDR1 and CDR2: SGHRS, YFSETQ. The CDR3 DNA follows: TGCGCCAGCAGCTTGGCTGGACTAGCGGGAGGATCATACGAGCAGTACTTC. Translated, it gives CASSLAGLAGGSYEQYF. The full variable domain, in which reference TRBV5-1 and TRBJ2-7 provide the parts outside the CDR3, is KAGVTQTPRYLIKTRGQQVTLSCSPISGHRSVSWYQQTPGQGLQFLFEYFSETQRNKGNFPGRFSGRQFSNSRSEMNVSTLELGDSALYLCASSLAGLAGGSYEQYFGPGTRLTVT.

This chain joins TRBV5-6 and TRBJ2-3; 7 bases match TRBD1. CDR1 and CDR2 from the germline V gene are SGHDT and YYEEEE. Trimming cost V 3 bases and J 0 bases; bases outside gene matches: 7. This CDR3 has 16 amino acids. The CDR3 spells CASSSRDSPSTDTQYF. Here the CDR3 DNA reads TGTGCCAGCAGCTCTCGGGACAGTCCTAGCACAGATACGCAGTATTTT.

The chain has TRBV7-2 and TRBJ1-4; perhaps TRBD1 as D (5 bases). Looked up from germline, CDR1 is SGHTA and CDR2 is FQGNSA. CDR3 length: 12 residues. V was shortened by 5 bases and J by 10 bases, with 11 bases between the two germline ends. Here the CDR3 reads CASSSRGGKLFF. The CDR3 region has the DNA TGTGCCAGCAGCAGTAGGGGTGGAAAACTGTTTTTT.

The chain couples TRBV2 to TRBJ2-1, with TRBD2 matching over 7 bases. The length of the CDR3 is 17 residues. From germline, CDR1 is SNHLY and CDR2 FYNNEI. V was clipped by 8 bases and J by 2 bases; unmatched bases: 15. Here the CDR3 DNA reads TGTGCCAGCCGGAGTGCTAGCGGTACCGAGGCCTACAATGAGCAGTTCTTC. Translating it yields CASRSASGTEAYNEQFF.

This sequence joins TRBV9 and TRBJ2-3; D remains ambiguous. This CDR3 spans 15 amino acids. Germline lookup yields CDR1 SGDLS and CDR2 YYNGEE. Trimming pared 6 bases from V and 0 bases from J, leaving 14 bases between. The CDR3 sequence is CASTRRSDSTDTQYF. The CDR3 DNA reads as TGTGCCAGCACCCGTAGGAGCGATAGCACAGATACGCAGTATTTT.

The chain combines TRBV11-2 with TRBJ1-6; D possibly corresponds to TRBD1 (6 bases). This CDR3 has 13 amino acids. Trimming took off 4 bases at V and 8 bases at J, with 9 bases between the two ends. Germline V gene lookup returns CDR1 SGHAT and CDR2 FQNNGV. DNA of the CDR3: TGTGCCAGCAGCTGGGAGGGGGATTCACCCCTCCACTTT. Translation: CASSWEGDSPLHF.

This clone was observed a few times. The chain recombines TRBV11-2 with TRBJ2-1; TRBD2 is a possible D gene (6 bases). The CDR3 is made up of 18 amino acids. The V and J ends lost 2 bases and 9 bases respectively, with 26 bases between them. Germline V gene lookup returns CDR1 SGHAT and CDR2 FQNNGV. CDR3 amino acids: CASSLKTKGTVPTGEQFF. CDR3 DNA sequence: TGTGCCAGCAGCTTAAAAACTAAGGGGACTGTACCCACGGGTGAGCAGTTCTTC.

This clone was detected only a few times. The V gene is TRBV6-4, the J gene TRBJ1-5; D is possibly TRBD1 (5 bases). Trimming removed 6 bases at V and 6 bases at J, with 12 bases between. Per the germline V gene, CDR1 is MRHNA and CDR2 is SNTAGT. The CDR3 contains 13 residues. The CDR3 DNA reads as TGTGCCAGCAGCTCACAGGACGGTCAGCCCCAGCATTTT. Amino acid sequence: CASSSQDGQPQHF.

The chain carries TRBV28 and TRBJ2-7; 10 bases align to TRBD2. Trimming removed 8 bases from V and 2 bases from J; junction bases left unmatched: 15. This CDR3 contains 17 residues. Germline V gene sequence: CDR1 MDHEN, CDR2 SYDVKM. The CDR3 region is CASSQLAGLRGTYEQYF. In DNA, the CDR3 is TGTGCCAGCTCACAACTAGCGGGATTGCGGGGAACCTACGAGCAGTACTTC. The variable domain in full, with the rest retrieved from reference TRBV28 and TRBJ2-7, is DVKVTQSSRYLVKRTGEKVFLECVQDMDHENMFWYRQDPGLGLRLIYFSYDVKMKEKGDIPEGYSVSREKKERFSLILESASTNQTSMYLCASSQLAGLRGTYEQYFGPGTRLTVT.

V is TRBV4-1 and J is TRBJ2-1; D not certain. CDR3 length equals 15 residues. Germline V gene lookup returns CDR1 MGHRA and CDR2 YSYEKL. Trimming took off 0 bases at V and 5 bases at J, with 11 bases between the two ends. CDR3 DNA: TGCGCCAGCAGCCAAGACTTCCTCCTCCACAATGAGCAGTTCTTC. Translating it yields CASSQDFLLHNEQFF.

In this sample, this clone turned up a few times. The junction differs from germline at one of its ends, possibly a read error. DNA for the CDR3: TGTGCCAGCAGGCTCGGAATAGCGGGAGTGGGTCGCGTCTTC. It specifies CASRLGIAGVGRVF. The chain carries TRBV28 and TRBJ2-1; 9 positions agree with TRBD2. This CDR3 is built from 14 residues. Per the germline V gene, CDR1 is MDHEN and CDR2 is SYDVKM.

For the CDR3, the DNA is TGTGCCAGCAGGTTAGGCACAGGTCCCGGGGAGCTGTTTTTT. Protein sequence: CASRLGTGPGELFF. The chain couples TRBV6-5 to TRBJ2-2; TRBD1 might be the D (5 bases). V lost 6 bases and J lost 6, with 14 bases in between. Germline V gene lookup returns CDR1 MNHEY and CDR2 SVGAGI. The CDR3 loop spans 14 amino acids.

The rearrangement joins TRBV28 to TRBJ1-1; D gene ambiguous. V lost 5 bases and J lost 1, with 17 bases in between. The V gene's germline CDR1 is MDHEN and CDR2 SYDVKM. There are 16 residues in the CDR3. Here the CDR3 reads CASSTREGGGNTEAFF. DNA of the CDR3: TGTGCCAGCAGTACCCGGGAGGGAGGAGGGAACACTGAAGCTTTCTTT. The entire variable domain, with the rest obtained from reference TRBV28 and TRBJ1-1, is as follows: DVKVTQSSRYLVKRTGEKVFLECVQDMDHENMFWYRQDPGLGLRLIYFSYDVKMKEKGDIPEGYSVSREKKERFSLILESASTNQTSMYLCASSTREGGGNTEAFFGQGTRLTVV.

The rearrangement uses TRBV3-1 (or the pseudogene TRBV3-2) and TRBJ2-2; TRBD2 might be the D (6 bases). V gave up 5 bases and J gave up 10 bases, with 8 bases separating them. CDR1 LGHDT and CDR2 YNNKEL come from the germline V gene (reference sequence). The CDR3 totals 11 residues. CDR3 sequence reads: CASSWREELFF. CDR3 DNA sequence: TGTGCCAGCAGCTGGAGGGAGGAGCTGTTTTTT.

The chain carries TRBV6-5 and TRBJ1-2; D gene ambiguous. V lost 0 bases and J 8 bases, leaving 16 bases between the germline ends. Germline CDR1 is MNHEY and CDR2 is SVGAGI. This CDR3 region has 15 residues. In nucleotides, the CDR3 is TGTGCCAGCAGTTACTCGAAGGGAACCCCGGGGGGCTACACCTTC. Its translation is CASSYSKGTPGGYTF.

This chain joins TRBV3-1 (or the pseudogene TRBV3-2) and TRBJ2-3; D is unclear. CDR1 and CDR2 from the germline V gene are LGHDT and YNNKEL (reference sequence). The CDR3 extends over 15 amino acids. Between the trimmed V and J ends, which lost 0 bases and 1 base, there was a span of 8 bases. Here the CDR3 reads CASSQERVGTDTQYF. Here the CDR3 DNA reads TGTGCCAGCAGCCAAGAACGAGTGGGCACAGATACGCAGTATTTT.

The chain uses TRBV6-2 or TRBV6-3 and TRBJ2-7; 10 bases line up with TRBD1. The CDR3 length is 17 residues. Losses at the gene ends were 2 bases for V and 1 base for J; bases not matched to a gene: 8. Germline V gene lookup returns CDR1 MNHEY and CDR2 SVGEGT. Here the CDR3 reads CASSYLRRTGGSYEQYF. CDR3 DNA sequence: TGTGCCAGCAGTTACCTCCGTAGGACAGGGGGTTCCTACGAGCAGTACTTC.

The gene calls are TRBV13 and TRBJ2-1; 7 nucleotides agree with TRBD2. CDR1 is PRHDT and CDR2 is FYEKMQ in the germline V gene (reference sequence). With V trimmed by 2 bases and J by 6 bases, 10 bases remained unmatched. The CDR3 is 16 amino acids. CDR3 nucleotides: TGTGCCAGCAGCTTAAGGACGCGGGAGTGGGGCAATGAGCAGTTCTTC. It specifies CASSLRTREWGNEQFF.

The chain combines TRBV7-3 with TRBJ1-1, with 9 bases matching TRBD1. The V gene end was trimmed by 4 bases and the J gene end by 6 bases; junction bases not matched to a gene: 6. The germline V gene encodes CDR1 SGHTA and CDR2 FQGTGA. This CDR3 spans 14 amino acids. The CDR3 bases are TGTGCCAGCAGCTCGGGACAGGGAAGAGCTGAAGCTTTCTTT. It specifies CASSSGQGRAEAFF.

The chain carries TRBV28 and TRBJ2-3; the D gene is possibly TRBD1 (6 bases). The germline V and J ends were trimmed by 3 bases and 5 bases, with 12 bases remaining between them. The CDR3 is made up of 14 amino acids. Germline loops: CDR1 MDHEN, CDR2 SYDVKM. Here the CDR3 reads CASSFVRGRDTQYF. The CDR3 nucleotides read TGTGCCAGCAGTTTCGTCAGGGGTAGAGATACGCAGTATTTT.

This clone is a singleton in its sample. The chain recombines TRBV6-5 with TRBJ2-7; no definite D call. The CDR3 runs 13 residues. Germline V gene data show CDR1 as MNHEY and CDR2 as SVGAGI. V was shortened by 4 bases and J by 3 bases, with 10 bases between the two germline ends. The CDR3 loop reads CASSSLPSYEQYF. CDR3 in DNA: TGTGCCAGCAGTTCCCTGCCGAGCTACGAGCAGTACTTC.

The rearrangement uses TRBV5-4 and TRBJ1-4, with a tentative D call TRBD1 (6 bases). In germline, CDR1 is SGHNT, CDR2 YYREEE (reference sequence). The CDR3 is 15 amino acids. V was pared by 4 bases and J by 8 bases, with 18 bases between. The CDR3 region is CASSRDNRGNEKLFF. CDR3 bases: TGTGCCAGCAGCCGGGATAATAGGGGGAACGAAAAACTGTTTTTT.

The J gene is TRBJ1-5, the V gene TRBV29-1, with 10 nucleotides matching TRBD1. With V trimmed by 6 bases and J by 0 bases, 2 bases remained unmatched. Germline CDR1 SQVTM, CDR2 ANQGSEA. The CDR3 spans 14 residues. Written as DNA, the CDR3 is TGCAGCGTGGGGACAGGGGTTAGCAATCAGCCCCAGCATTTT. Its translation: CSVGTGVSNQPQHF.

The chain uses TRBV7-9 and TRBJ2-1, with D possibly being TRBD2 (6 bases). Germline values: CDR1 SEHNR, CDR2 FQNEAQ (reference sequence). CDR3 length equals 18 residues. Trimming shortened V by 2 bases and J by 2 bases, and 19 bases separated the two germline ends. The CDR3: CASSLPRGRNPAYNEQFF. The DNA for the CDR3 is TGTGCCAGCAGCTTACCAAGAGGGAGGAACCCAGCCTACAATGAGCAGTTCTTC.

V and J are TRBV5-6 and TRBJ2-3; 9 positions agree with TRBD2. CDR1 and CDR2 from the germline V gene are SGHDT and YYEEEE. The J segment lost 2 bases and the V segment lost 6 bases, leaving 16 bases of the junction unmatched. The CDR3 length is 18 residues. CDR3 sequence reads: CASTRGTVAGEFTDTQYF. CDR3 coding DNA: TGTGCCAGCACCCGGGGTACAGTAGCGGGGGAATTCACAGATACGCAGTATTTT. Full variable domain (remainder filled in from reference TRBV5-6 and TRBJ2-3): DAGVTQSPTHLIKTRGQQVTLRCSPKSGHDTVSWYQQALGQGPQFIFQYYEEEERQRGNFPDRFSGHQFPNYSSELNVNALLLGDSALYLCASTRGTVAGEFTDTQYFGPGTRLTVL.

The gene calls are TRBV5-1 and TRBJ2-5; TRBD2 is a possible D gene (7 bases). The CDR3 totals 15 residues. Germline V gene lookup returns CDR1 SGHRS and CDR2 YFSETQ. Trimming shortened V by 4 bases and J by 1 base, and 14 bases separated the two germline ends. CDR3 region: CASSGGDTTQETQYF. CDR3 nucleotides: TGCGCCAGCAGCGGGGGGGACACCACCCAAGAGACCCAGTACTTC.